Listed here are 3 T cell receptor beta chains from one sample, sequenced in a study of T cell repertoires in ileal Crohn's disease. Assay used: immunoSEQ multiplex PCR; TCRdb lists only in-frame clones, some missing. The sample shows approximately 11,000 clones, just over 75% of them seen only once. Sequences were obtained from ileal tissue. The receptors here all came from an adult with Crohn's disease.

This chain connects TRBV5-4 to TRBJ1-3; TRBD1 matches at 7 bases. After removal of 2 bases from V and 0 bases from J, the junction contained 2 bases not matched to a gene. CDR3 length equals 15 residues. Germline CDR1 is SGHNT and CDR2 is YYREEE (reference sequence). CDR3 DNA: TGTGCCAGCAGCTTAACAGGGGACTCTGGAAACACCATATATTTT. As protein: CASSLTGDSGNTIYF.

The rearrangement joins TRBV5-1 to TRBJ2-7; TRBD1 agrees at 10 bases. With 2 bases clipped from V and 7 bases from J, the junction kept 9 bases outside the gene matches. The CDR3 sequence is 15 residues long. Germline V gene sequence: CDR1 SGHRS, CDR2 YFSETQ. DNA of the CDR3: TGCGCCAGCAGCTTCTCCGGGACAGGGGTGGATGAGCAGTACTTC. It specifies CASSFSGTGVDEQYF.

The chain links TRBV5-4 to TRBJ1-1; 9 bases fit TRBD1. CDR3 length: 16 residues. CDR1 and CDR2 from the germline V gene are SGHNT and YYREEE (reference sequence). With 3 bases clipped from V and 0 bases from J, the junction kept 6 bases outside the gene matches. The CDR3 DNA is TGTGCCAGCAGCTCTCGGACAGGGGCATTGAACACTGAAGCTTTCTTT. Translation gives CASSSRTGALNTEAFF.